Below, 11 T cell receptor beta chains from the same sample are listed, as sequenced in a study of shared clonotypes between healthy human individuals. Assay: immunoSEQ multiplex PCR; the TCRdb copy retains only in-frame clones and omits some. Of about a million clones listed, approximately 80% are singletons. The sequencing input was memory CD4+ T cells sorted from blood. Documented subset: CD45RA-negative fraction. These receptors were collected from a young man in good health.

This chain joins TRBV11-2 and TRBJ2-5; D tentatively reads TRBD1 or TRBD2 (6 bases each). CDR1 and CDR2 from the germline V gene are SGHAT and FQNNGV. The CDR3 sequence is 13 residues long. The germline V and J ends were trimmed by 5 bases and 7 bases, with 14 bases remaining between them. The CDR3 sequence: CASSPGGVGTQYF. Here the CDR3 DNA reads TGTGCCAGCAGCCCCGGGGGCGTAGGGACCCAGTACTTC.

The genes are TRBV4-3 and TRBJ2-1; TRBD2 is a possible D gene (5 bases). Trimming shortened V by 1 base and J by 1 base, and 11 bases separated the two germline ends. CDR3 length equals 16 residues. Germline CDR1 is LGHNA and CDR2 is YSLEER. CDR3 in DNA: TGCGCCAGCAGCCAAGTACCGCGGGCATCCTACAATGAGCAGTTCTTC. Translating it yields CASSQVPRASYNEQFF.

V gene TRBV6-5 combines with J gene TRBJ1-5; 7 bases agree with TRBD1. Germline V CDR1 and CDR2: MNHEY, SVGAGI. The CDR3 is 15 residues long. After removal of 7 bases from V and 1 base from J, the junction contained 7 bases not matched to a gene. In DNA, the CDR3 is TGTGCCAGCACCTCTCGAGGGGGCAGCAATCAGCCCCAGCATTTT. This translates into CASTSRGGSNQPQHF.

The chain recombines TRBV7-2 with TRBJ2-1; D remains unclear. This CDR3 contains 11 residues. Deletions cut 7 bases from V and 8 bases from J, with 9 bases between. The germline CDR1 and CDR2 sequences are SGHTA and FQGNSA. In nucleotides, the CDR3 is TGTGCCAGCACAGAAGCCTATGAGCAGTTCTTC. Its translation is CASTEAYEQFF.

This clone was seen only once. The chain uses TRBV7-9 and TRBJ1-1, with D perhaps matching TRBD1 (5 bases). Trimming removed 5 bases at V and 7 bases at J, with 11 bases between. CDR1 is SEHNR and CDR2 is FQNEAQ in the germline V gene (reference sequence). CDR3 size: 12 residues. The CDR3 spells CASSERDHEAFF. In DNA, the CDR3 is TGTGCCAGCAGCGAGCGGGACCATGAAGCTTTCTTT.

The V gene is TRBV6-1, the J gene TRBJ1-5; no reliable D call. Germline V gene lookup returns CDR1 MNHNS and CDR2 SASEGT. V dropped 4 bases and J dropped 1 base, with 11 bases sitting between them. The length of the CDR3 is 15 residues. The CDR3 DNA reads as TGTGCCAGCAGTGCGGGGAGGGAAAGCAATCAGCCCCAGCATTTT. Translation: CASSAGRESNQPQHF.

V and J are TRBV7-3 and TRBJ1-3; 7 bases align to TRBD1. This CDR3 is built from 18 residues. V shed 4 bases and J 4 bases; nucleotides not matched to a gene: 16. Germline CDR1 SGHTA, CDR2 FQGTGA. The CDR3 loop is CASSSEWGQWIRGNTIYF. The CDR3 DNA sequence: TGTGCCAGCAGCTCTGAGTGGGGACAGTGGATAAGAGGAAACACCATATATTTT. The whole variable domain, remainder taken from reference TRBV7-3 and TRBJ1-3, is GAGVSQTPSNKVTEKGKYVELRCDPISGHTALYWYRQSLGQGPEFLIYFQGTGAADDSGLPNDRFFAVRPEGSVSTLKIQRTERGDSAVYLCASSSEWGQWIRGNTIYFGEGSWLTVV.

The chain has TRBV10-2 and TRBJ1-6; 10 nucleotides align to TRBD1. The trim removed 5 bases at V and 7 bases at J, leaving 2 bases unmatched. This CDR3 has 14 residues. Germline CDR1 WSHSY, CDR2 SAAADI. CDR3 nucleotides: TGCGCCAGCAGTAGGGACAGGGGAAATTCACCCCTCCACTTT. It translates to CASSRDRGNSPLHF.

The rearrangement links TRBV7-2 to TRBJ1-2, with 8 positions matching TRBD1. V shed 3 bases, J shed 8 bases, and the junction held 17 bases outside the gene matches. This CDR3 is 17 amino acids long. The V gene's germline CDR1 is SGHTA and CDR2 FQGNSA. The CDR3 is CASSLSFGQGARRGYTF. The CDR3 bases are TGTGCCAGCAGCTTGTCCTTCGGGCAGGGGGCGCGACGGGGCTACACCTTC.

This chain joins TRBV7-2 and TRBJ2-7; D may be TRBD1 or TRBD2 (5 bases each). The CDR3 is made up of 17 amino acids. V was clipped by 3 bases and J by 4 bases, with 22 bases between them. Germline CDR1 reads SGHTA; CDR2 reads FQGNSA. The CDR3: CASSLEIATGARYEQYF. The CDR3 region has the DNA TGTGCCAGCAGCTTGGAAATAGCAACCGGGGCCAGGTACGAGCAGTACTTC.

V gene TRBV10-3 combines with J gene TRBJ1-2, with D possibly being TRBD1 (6 bases). Germline V lookup: CDR1 ENHRY, CDR2 SYGVKD. V lost 7 bases and J 2 bases, leaving 11 bases between the germline ends. CDR3 length equals 13 residues. The DNA for the CDR3 is TGTGCCATCAATATGGGACAAAACTATGGCTACACCTTC. It specifies CAINMGQNYGYTF.